This TCR beta chain was retrieved from a study of human T cells and chemical hapten exposure. This CDR3 contains 15 residues. In germline, CDR1 is MNHEY, CDR2 SVGAGI. V lost 5 bases and J lost 0, with 13 bases in between. Time point: patch test 1, 2 weeks after DPC sensitization. Treatment indicated: therapeutic diphenylcyclopropenone sensitization with weekly scalp DPC. MiXCR, applied by TCRdb to the RACE reads, yields one record per CDR3 protein. The sample contains 180,000 or so distinct CDR3 sequences, more than 14% of which appear only once. The sequence came from a woman between 25 and 40 years old with alopecia areata. Some clones in this sample may be carry-over from other donors' samples. Sequencing used whole blood, obtained in connection with sensitization to the hapten diphenylcyclopropenone (DPC). The chain has TRBV6-5 and TRBJ1-1, with D uncertain. As DNA, the CDR3 is TGTGCCAGCAGTAACAAGGGCCAGCTGAACACTGAAGCTTTCTTT. Its protein product is CASSNKGQLNTEAFF.